Below are 32 T cell receptor beta chains sequenced from a single sample in a study of T cells in Graves' hyperthyroidism and ophthalmopathy. TCR beta CDR3 regions were amplified from RNA. When the TCR CDR3 underwent first-round RT-PCR, the HTBI primer set was used. TCRdb re-called the multiplex PCR reads with MiXCR, one entry per CDR3 protein. This table holds 550,000 to 600,000 distinct CDR3 sequences, 15% to 20% found once. Sequencing was carried out using blood. The receptors shown here come from a woman younger than 35 with Graves' hyperthyroidism.

The chain has TRBV9 and TRBJ1-2; D might be TRBD1 (5 bases). The CDR3 covers 14 residues. The V gene's germline CDR1 is SGDLS and CDR2 YYNGEE. V shed 0 bases and J shed 3 bases, with 9 bases lying between them. This CDR3 is CASSVDLGHYGYTF. In DNA form, the CDR3 reads TGTGCCAGCAGCGTAGATCTGGGACACTATGGCTACACCTTC.

This clonotype has a count of ten or more. V and J are TRBV28 and TRBJ1-5; 7 positions match TRBD1. Trimming took 4 bases from V and 4 from J; bases not matched to a gene: 10. The CDR3 has 16 amino acids. Per germline, CDR1 MDHEN and CDR2 SYDVKM. The CDR3 DNA reads TGTGCCAGCAGTTCTCGAAAACAGGGGCTGAATCAGCCCCAGCATTTT. Encoded protein: CASSSRKQGLNQPQHF.

This clonotype came up many times. The rearrangement uses TRBV6-1 and TRBJ2-7; TRBD2 agrees at 14 bases. The CDR3 is 21 amino acids. The germline gives CDR1 MNHNS, CDR2 SASEGT. V was clipped by 6 bases and J by 0 bases; unmatched bases: 19. CDR3 sequence: CASRPLLSGQGTSGGSYEQYF. DNA for the CDR3: TGTGCCAGCAGACCTCTCCTATCGGGACAGGGGACTAGCGGGGGCTCCTACGAGCAGTACTTC.

This clonotype was seen at least ten times. The V call is TRBV28, the J call TRBJ1-4; 7 nucleotides agree with TRBD1. From germline, CDR1 is MDHEN and CDR2 SYDVKM. The J segment lost 8 bases and the V segment lost 3 bases, leaving 9 bases of the junction unmatched. The CDR3 runs to 15 residues. The DNA of the CDR3 is TGTGCCAGCAGTTTCCGACAGGGTTTAAGCGAAAAACTGTTTTTT. Translated: CASSFRQGLSEKLFF.

This clonotype showed up many times. V usage is TRBV6-2 or TRBV6-3 and J usage is TRBJ1-5; 7 bases are a match to TRBD1. Trimming cost V 0 bases and J 7 bases; bases outside gene matches: 9. From germline, CDR1 is MNHEY and CDR2 SVGEGT. This CDR3 spans 16 amino acids. This CDR3 reads CASSYSRGGGRQPQHF. The CDR3 region has the DNA TGTGCCAGCAGTTACTCGAGAGGGGGCGGCCGGCAGCCCCAGCATTTT.

This clonotype has a count of ten or more. CDR3 amino acids: CASSFRDVGTDTQYF. Here the CDR3 DNA reads TGTGCCAGCAGTTTCCGGGACGTGGGCACAGATACGCAGTATTTT. The V and J genes are TRBV28 and TRBJ2-3; TRBD1 or TRBD2 may be the D gene (5 bases each). This CDR3 comprises 15 residues. Trimming shortened V by 3 bases and J by 1 base, and 11 bases separated the two germline ends. Germline lookup yields CDR1 MDHEN and CDR2 SYDVKM.

At least ten counts were recorded for this clonotype. The CDR3 region is CSARDLLDQPQHF. CDR3 sequence (DNA): TGCAGTGCTAGAGATTTACTGGATCAGCCCCAGCATTTT. The V call is TRBV20-1, the J call TRBJ1-5, with D hard to call. CDR1 and CDR2 from the germline V gene are DFQATT and SNEGSKA (reference sequence). Trimming took off 0 bases at V and 5 bases at J, with 8 bases between the two ends. The CDR3 is 13 residues long.

This clonotype has just a few counts. The V call is TRBV24-1, the J call TRBJ2-3, with 8 bases identical to TRBD1. J was trimmed by 4 bases and V by 10 bases; bases with no gene match: 12. CDR1 is KGHDR, CDR2 SFDVKD, per germline. The CDR3 runs 15 residues. The CDR3 loop is CATVGSGQGADTQYF. CDR3 coding DNA: TGTGCCACGGTAGGGAGCGGACAGGGCGCAGATACGCAGTATTTT.

As regards this clonotype: A read error is possible here, since a much larger clone lies one base away. This chain uses TRBV12-3 or TRBV12-4 with TRBJ2-3; maybe TRBD1 (6 bases). Trimming removed 7 bases at V and 2 bases at J, with 16 bases between. CDR3 length: 15 residues. CDR3 sequence (DNA): TGTGCCAGCACCTGGGGGCGGGCGGACACAGATACGCAGTATTTT. It translates to CASTWGRADTDTQYF.

The V and J genes are TRBV6-1 and TRBJ2-3; the match to TRBD2 covers 7 bases. The CDR3 is 16 residues long. Unmatched junction bases numbered 10, after V lost 7 bases and J lost 0 bases. Per germline, CDR1 MNHNS and CDR2 SASEGT. The CDR3 DNA follows: TGTGCCAGCAAGGATTGGGGGGGGACTAGCACAGATACGCAGTATTTT. This translates into CASKDWGGTSTDTQYF.

The chain has TRBV20-1 and TRBJ2-5, with D maybe TRBD1 (6 bases). V lost 1 base to trimming and J lost 2 bases, with 14 bases between them. The CDR3 has 15 amino acids. Germline assignment: CDR1 DFQATT and CDR2 SNEGSKA (reference sequence). The CDR3 here is CSARAGQNHQETQYF. CDR3 coding DNA: TGCAGTGCTAGAGCTGGACAGAACCATCAAGAGACCCAGTACTTC.

This clonotype has just a few counts. This chain uses TRBV29-1 with TRBJ2-5; D might be TRBD2 (5 bases). The germline V gene has CDR1 SQVTM and CDR2 ANQGSEA. V lost 7 bases to trimming and J lost 3 bases, with 21 bases between them. The CDR3 has 15 residues. The CDR3 protein is CSGRLWAQREETQYF. Here the CDR3 DNA reads TGCAGCGGCCGACTATGGGCCCAGCGTGAAGAGACCCAGTACTTC.

This chain uses TRBV2 with TRBJ1-3, with a weak D call TRBD1 (5 bases). V lost 8 bases and J lost 2, with 10 bases in between. Germline CDR1 and CDR2: SNHLY and FYNNEI. The CDR3 is 13 amino acids. As DNA, the CDR3 is TGTGCCAGCGCCCAGGGTCCTGGAAACACCATATATTTT. Translating it yields CASAQGPGNTIYF.

This clonotype was seen repeatedly, ten times or more. The rearrangement joins TRBV3-1 to TRBJ1-1, with D perhaps matching TRBD1 (6 bases). This CDR3 is 11 amino acids long. Trimming stripped 8 bases from V and 4 bases from J, with 8 bases between. The germline CDR1 and CDR2 sequences are LGHDT and YNNKEL (reference sequence). The DNA for the CDR3 is TGTGCCAGCGGGGGCGGCACTGAAGCTTTCTTT. Protein: CASGGGTEAFF.

This clonotype was counted many times. The chain carries TRBV20-1 and TRBJ2-3; TRBD2 aligns across 7 bases. The CDR3 spans 12 residues. CDR1 and CDR2 (germline): DFQATT, SNEGSKA (reference sequence). V shed 0 bases and J 10 bases; nucleotides not matched to a gene: 4. CDR3 region: CSARETGRSQYF. The CDR3 nucleotides read TGCAGTGCTAGAGAGACCGGGAGGTCGCAGTATTTT.

Many counts were recorded for this clonotype. The gene calls are TRBV18 and TRBJ1-1; no clear D. Germline CDR1 KGHSH, CDR2 LQKENI. The CDR3 is made up of 14 amino acids. V was shortened by 6 bases and J by 5 bases, with 16 bases between the two germline ends. The DNA for the CDR3 is TGTGCCAGCTCCGCCGGACGGAGAAGGACTGAAGCTTTCTTT. Protein product: CASSAGRRRTEAFF.

This chain connects TRBV19 to TRBJ1-5, with TRBD1 identical over 7 bases. CDR1 LNHDA and CDR2 SQIVND come from the germline V gene (reference sequence). CDR3 length equals 16 residues. V shed 3 bases, J shed 3 bases, and the junction held 8 bases outside the gene matches. The chain's CDR3 is CASSIDGQAYNQPQHF. CDR3 coding DNA: TGTGCCAGTAGTATCGATGGACAGGCTTACAATCAGCCCCAGCATTTT. Together with reference TRBV19 and TRBJ1-5, the CDR3 gives the full variable domain: DGGITQSPKYLFRKEGQNVTLSCEQNLNHDAMYWYRQDPGQGLRLIYYSQIVNDFQKGDIAEGYSVSREKKESFPLTVTSAQKNPTAFYLCASSIDGQAYNQPQHFGDGTRLSIL.

This clonotype was detected ten times or more. The V call is TRBV28, the J call TRBJ2-2, with a tentative D call TRBD1 (6 bases). V was shortened by 6 bases and J by 4 bases, with 24 bases between the two germline ends. The CDR3 length is 18 residues. Germline assignment: CDR1 MDHEN and CDR2 SYDVKM. The CDR3 loop reads CASSPWTVIVPGTGELFF. CDR3 coding DNA: TGTGCCAGCAGCCCATGGACAGTTATAGTCCCCGGCACCGGGGAGCTGTTTTTT. Full variable domain (outside the CDR3, taken from reference TRBV28 and TRBJ2-2): DVKVTQSSRYLVKRTGEKVFLECVQDMDHENMFWYRQDPGLGLRLIYFSYDVKMKEKGDIPEGYSVSREKKERFSLILESASTNQTSMYLCASSPWTVIVPGTGELFFGEGSRLTVL.

The sample holds a few counts of this clonotype. The V and J genes are TRBV6-9 and TRBJ2-7; 9 bases are shared with TRBD2. The V segment lost 0 bases and the J segment 5 bases; nucleotides outside the gene matches: 11. This CDR3 is built from 17 residues. Germline values: CDR1 MNHGY, CDR2 SVAAGI. The CDR3 nucleotides read TGTGCCAGCAGTTATTCCGAGTTGGTAGCGGGGGAAAACGAGCAGTACTTC. Amino acid sequence: CASSYSELVAGENEQYF.

This clonotype was detected many times. The chain is built from TRBV12-3 or TRBV12-4 and TRBJ2-5, with TRBD2 matching 10 bases. With 6 bases clipped from V and 5 bases from J, the junction kept 12 bases outside the gene matches. There are 16 residues in the CDR3. CDR3 amino acids: CASSLGLAGVGETQYF. CDR3 in DNA: TGTGCCAGCAGCCTCGGGCTAGCGGGAGTCGGGGAGACCCAGTACTTC.

The gene calls are TRBV4-3 and TRBJ2-1; 8 positions agree with TRBD2. V lost 0 bases to trimming and J lost 5 bases; unmatched junction nucleotides: 9. CDR1 LGHNA and CDR2 YSLEER come from the germline V gene. The CDR3 loop spans 17 amino acids. The CDR3 reads CASSQEAAGLGDNEQFF. The CDR3 DNA sequence: TGCGCCAGCAGCCAAGAAGCTGCGGGACTAGGAGACAATGAGCAGTTCTTC.

The chain has TRBV10-1 and TRBJ2-2, with a tentative D call TRBD2 (5 bases). CDR3 size: 12 residues. Germline lookup yields CDR1 WNHNN and CDR2 SYGVQD (reference sequence). The V end lost 6 bases, the J end lost 5 bases, and 7 bases lay between the germline ends. The CDR3 DNA is TGCGCCAGCAGCGAGGGTACCGGGGAGCTGTTTTTT. This translates into CASSEGTGELFF.

This clonotype was seen ten or more times. This chain connects TRBV12-3 or TRBV12-4 to TRBJ1-5, with TRBD1 matching over 9 bases. The V and J ends lost 5 bases and 7 bases, in that order; junction bases with no gene match: 9. The CDR3 length is 15 residues. The CDR3 region is CASSHRDRVGQPQHF. The CDR3 DNA reads TGTGCCAGCAGTCACCGGGACAGGGTCGGCCAGCCCCAGCATTTT.

Ten or more counts support this clonotype. V is TRBV12-3 or TRBV12-4 and J is TRBJ1-1; TRBD1 aligns across 7 bases. Trimming removed 6 bases from V and 10 bases from J; junction bases left unmatched: 14. This CDR3 comprises 14 residues. CDR3: CASRSDRTNFVAFF. CDR3 DNA sequence: TGTGCCAGCAGGTCGGACAGGACCAATTTTGTAGCTTTCTTT.

J is TRBJ2-7 and V is TRBV28, with TRBD1 matching 7 bases. Germline V gives CDR1 MDHEN, CDR2 SYDVKM. The ends lost 7 bases at V and 4 bases at J; junction bases unmatched: 4. This CDR3 has 12 amino acids. The CDR3 nucleotides are TGTGCCAGCAACGACAGGGTGTACGAGCAGTACTTC. Translated: CASNDRVYEQYF.

This clonotype was counted many times. The chain joins TRBV15 to TRBJ1-2, with 9 bases matching TRBD1. The CDR3 is 15 amino acids. Trimming took 3 bases from V and 1 from J; bases not matched to a gene: 3. Germline lookup yields CDR1 LNHNV and CDR2 YYDKDF (reference sequence). CDR3 DNA sequence: TGTGCCACCAGCAGGGGGACAGGGTATAACTATGGCTACACCTTC. Translating it yields CATSRGTGYNYGYTF.

The V call is TRBV29-1, the J call TRBJ2-7, with D possibly matching TRBD2 (6 bases). The J call could be wrong; TRBJ2-1 is a better fit for the DNA end. This CDR3 is 13 amino acids long. Germline V gene sequence: CDR1 SQVTM, CDR2 ANQGSEA. CDR3 in DNA: TGCAGCGTTGGTGATGGGAGGAGGTACGAGCAGTTCTTC. Amino acids: CSVGDGRRYEQFF.

As to this clonotype: Possible read error: a much larger clone is one base away. The chain has TRBV11-2 and TRBJ2-3; D not resolved. This CDR3 has 15 residues. The V end was cut by 0 bases, the J end by 5 bases, with 12 bases between. CDR1 SGHAT and CDR2 FQNNGV come from the germline V gene. The CDR3 here is CASSLEGGYIDTQYF. DNA for the CDR3: TGTGCCAGCAGCTTAGAGGGCGGATACATAGATACGCAGTATTTT.

This clonotype was counted many times. This chain connects TRBV7-2 to TRBJ1-1; the D is unclear. Per germline, CDR1 SGHTA and CDR2 FQGNSA. The CDR3 has 13 amino acids. Trimming shortened V by 1 base and J by 4 bases, and 7 bases separated the two germline ends. DNA for the CDR3: TGTGCCAGCAGCTTAGGGGCGGCCACTGAAGCTTTCTTT. Protein sequence: CASSLGAATEAFF.

This clonotype was found many times. The chain couples TRBV6-1 to TRBJ2-5, with TRBD2 identical over 8 bases. Trimming removed 9 bases from V and 7 bases from J; junction bases left unmatched: 13. The CDR3 has 14 residues. Germline CDR1 is MNHNS and CDR2 is SASEGT. CDR3 in amino acids: CASGEAGALGTQYF. For the CDR3, the DNA is TGTGCCAGTGGGGAAGCGGGGGCCTTGGGGACCCAGTACTTC.

There are a few counts of this clonotype. The chain joins TRBV19 to TRBJ1-5; no firm D call. Trimming cost V 6 bases and J 0 bases, with 21 bases left between them. The CDR3 length is 18 residues. Germline V lookup: CDR1 LNHDA, CDR2 SQIVND (reference sequence). The CDR3 DNA is TGTGCCAGTAGCAAAGGGATTCTTCTACCCTTTAGCAATCAGCCCCAGCATTTT. It is translated as CASSKGILLPFSNQPQHF.

This clonotype has only a few counts. The rearrangement joins TRBV2 to TRBJ1-4, with 8 bases lining up with TRBD1. The CDR3 length is 14 residues. V shed 6 bases, J shed 8 bases, and the junction held 8 bases outside the gene matches. The V gene's germline CDR1 is SNHLY and CDR2 FYNNEI. Written as DNA, the CDR3 is TGTGCCAGCAGGTTTGACAGGGGTCGGGAAAAACTGTTTTTT. Translated: CASRFDRGREKLFF.